This paragraph covers one TCR beta chain sequence. The DNA is left out, because the CDR3 cannot be placed on it with certainty; the CDR3 is given as TCRdb lists it. Assay used: immunoSEQ multiplex PCR; TCRdb lists only in-frame clones, some missing. The table lists over a million clones, around 78% of them singletons. This sample was included in a study of shared clonotypes between healthy human individuals. The CDR3 is made up of 19 amino acids, end residues included. Germline V gene lookup returns CDR1 SNHLY and CDR2 FYNNEI. This clonotype originated in a man in his late teens or twenties in good health. Some clones in this sample may be carry-over from other donors' samples. Sequenced sample: memory CD4+ T cells from PBMCs. The subset: CD45RA-negative fraction. The genes are TRBV2 and TRBJ2-5; the table's D gene call, TRBD1, was not cross checked with the DNA. The CDR3 reads CASRGARGLSLFGQETQYF.